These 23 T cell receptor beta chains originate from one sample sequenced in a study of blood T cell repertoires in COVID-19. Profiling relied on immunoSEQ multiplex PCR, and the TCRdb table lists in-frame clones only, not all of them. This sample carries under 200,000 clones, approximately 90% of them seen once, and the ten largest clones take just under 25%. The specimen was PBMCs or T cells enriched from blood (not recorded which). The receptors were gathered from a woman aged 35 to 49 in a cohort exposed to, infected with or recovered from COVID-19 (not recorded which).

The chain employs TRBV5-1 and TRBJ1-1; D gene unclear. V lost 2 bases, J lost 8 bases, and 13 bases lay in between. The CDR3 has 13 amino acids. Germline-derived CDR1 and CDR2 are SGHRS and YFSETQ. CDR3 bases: TGCGCCAGCAGCTTCACCCGGTTTTCAGAAGCTTTCTTT. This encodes CASSFTRFSEAFF.

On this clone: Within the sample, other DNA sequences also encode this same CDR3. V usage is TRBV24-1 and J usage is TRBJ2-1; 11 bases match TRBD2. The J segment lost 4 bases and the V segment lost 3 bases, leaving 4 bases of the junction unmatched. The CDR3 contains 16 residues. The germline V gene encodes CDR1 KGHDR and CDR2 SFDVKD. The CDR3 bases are TGTGCCACCAGTGATCGTAGCGGGGGGGCGTACAATGAGCAGTTCTTC. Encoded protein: CATSDRSGGAYNEQFF.

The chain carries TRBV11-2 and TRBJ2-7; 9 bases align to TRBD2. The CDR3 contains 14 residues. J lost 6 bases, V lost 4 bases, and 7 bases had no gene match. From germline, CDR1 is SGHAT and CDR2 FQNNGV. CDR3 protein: CASSSTSGLPEQYF. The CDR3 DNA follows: TGTGCCAGCAGCTCGACTAGCGGCCTCCCCGAGCAGTACTTC.

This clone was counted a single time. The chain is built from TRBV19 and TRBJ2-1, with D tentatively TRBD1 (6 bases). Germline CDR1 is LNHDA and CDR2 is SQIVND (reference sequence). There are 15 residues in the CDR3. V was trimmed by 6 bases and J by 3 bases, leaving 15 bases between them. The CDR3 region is CASRRPGTHYNEQFF. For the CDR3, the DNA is TGTGCCAGTAGAAGGCCGGGGACACACTACAATGAGCAGTTCTTC.

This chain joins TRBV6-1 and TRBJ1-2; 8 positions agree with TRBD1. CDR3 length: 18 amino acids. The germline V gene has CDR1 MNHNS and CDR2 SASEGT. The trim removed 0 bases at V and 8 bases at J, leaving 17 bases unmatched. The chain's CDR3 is CASSEALRKSRGLRGYTF. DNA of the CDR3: TGTGCCAGCAGTGAAGCGCTTCGGAAGAGCAGGGGGCTACGGGGCTACACCTTC.

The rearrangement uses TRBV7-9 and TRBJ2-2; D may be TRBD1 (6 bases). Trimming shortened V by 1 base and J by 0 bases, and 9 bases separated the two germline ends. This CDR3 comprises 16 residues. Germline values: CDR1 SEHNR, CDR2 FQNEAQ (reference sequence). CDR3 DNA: TGTGCCAGCAGCTTAGAGAACAGGGCGAACACCGGGGAGCTGTTTTTT. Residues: CASSLENRANTGELFF.

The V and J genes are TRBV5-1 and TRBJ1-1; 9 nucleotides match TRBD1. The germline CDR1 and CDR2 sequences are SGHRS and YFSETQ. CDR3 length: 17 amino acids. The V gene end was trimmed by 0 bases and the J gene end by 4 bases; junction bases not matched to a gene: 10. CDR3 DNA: TGCGCCAGCAGCTTGGGACAGGGGGGGTCCTCTTTCACTGAAGCTTTCTTT. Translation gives CASSLGQGGSSFTEAFF.

CDR3 sequence: CSVELGGYEQYF. The CDR3 nucleotides read TGCAGCGTTGAACTGGGAGGGTACGAGCAGTACTTC. The J gene is TRBJ2-7, the V gene TRBV29-1, with TRBD2 matching over 7 bases. V lost 2 bases, J lost 4 bases, and 2 bases stayed unmatched. There are 12 residues in the CDR3. The V gene's germline CDR1 is SQVTM and CDR2 ANQGSEA.

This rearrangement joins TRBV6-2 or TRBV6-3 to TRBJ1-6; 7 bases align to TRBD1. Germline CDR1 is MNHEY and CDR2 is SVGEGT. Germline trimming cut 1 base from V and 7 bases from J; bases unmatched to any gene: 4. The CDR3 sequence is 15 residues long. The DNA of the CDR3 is TGTGCCAGCAGTTACTTGACCAGGGGGAATTCACCCCTCCACTTT. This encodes CASSYLTRGNSPLHF.

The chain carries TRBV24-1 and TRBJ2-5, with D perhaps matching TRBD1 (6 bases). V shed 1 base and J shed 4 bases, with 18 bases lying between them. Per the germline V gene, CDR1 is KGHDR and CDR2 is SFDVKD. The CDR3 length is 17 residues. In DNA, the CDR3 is TGTGCCACCAGTGATTTTGCTCGGGCTACAGGGCGAGAGACCCAGTACTTC. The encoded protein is CATSDFARATGRETQYF.

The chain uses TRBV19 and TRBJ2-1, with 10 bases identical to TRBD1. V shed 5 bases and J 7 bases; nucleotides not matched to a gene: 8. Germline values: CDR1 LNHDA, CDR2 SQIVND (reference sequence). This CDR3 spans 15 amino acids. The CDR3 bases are TGTGCCAGTAGTTTTGACAGGGGGCCGGGTAATGAGCAGTTCTTC. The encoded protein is CASSFDRGPGNEQFF.

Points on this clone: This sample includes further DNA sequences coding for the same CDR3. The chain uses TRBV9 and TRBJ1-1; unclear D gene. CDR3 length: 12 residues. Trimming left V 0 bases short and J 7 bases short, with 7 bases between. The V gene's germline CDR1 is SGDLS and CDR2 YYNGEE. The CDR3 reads CASSVVGGEAFF. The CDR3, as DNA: TGTGCCAGCAGCGTAGTCGGCGGTGAAGCTTTCTTT.

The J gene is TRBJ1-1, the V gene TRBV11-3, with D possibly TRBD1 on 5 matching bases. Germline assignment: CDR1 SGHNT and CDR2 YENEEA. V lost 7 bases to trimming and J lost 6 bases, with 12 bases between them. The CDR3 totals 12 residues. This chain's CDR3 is CASNVDSSEAFF. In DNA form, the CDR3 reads TGTGCCAGCAACGTAGACAGTTCTGAAGCTTTCTTT.

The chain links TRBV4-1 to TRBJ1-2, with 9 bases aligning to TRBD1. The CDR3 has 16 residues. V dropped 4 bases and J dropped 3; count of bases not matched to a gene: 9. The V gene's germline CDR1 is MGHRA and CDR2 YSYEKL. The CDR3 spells CASSRLGGTGHYGYTF. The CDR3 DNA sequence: TGCGCCAGCAGCCGCCTTGGAGGGACAGGGCACTATGGCTACACCTTC.

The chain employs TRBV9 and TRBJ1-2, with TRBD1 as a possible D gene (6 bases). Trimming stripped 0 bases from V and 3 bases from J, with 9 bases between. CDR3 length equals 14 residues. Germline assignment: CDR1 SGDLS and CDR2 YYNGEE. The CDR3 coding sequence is TGTGCCAGCAGCGTAGACCCAGGGGACTATGGCTACACCTTC. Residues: CASSVDPGDYGYTF.

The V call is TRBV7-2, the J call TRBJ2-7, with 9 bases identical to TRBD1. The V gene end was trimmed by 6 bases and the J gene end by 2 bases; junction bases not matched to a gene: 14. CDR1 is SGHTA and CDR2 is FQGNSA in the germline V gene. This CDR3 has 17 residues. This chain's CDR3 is CASRRAAGQGTTYEQYF. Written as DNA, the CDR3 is TGTGCCAGCAGACGCGCAGCCGGACAGGGGACAACCTACGAGCAGTACTTC.

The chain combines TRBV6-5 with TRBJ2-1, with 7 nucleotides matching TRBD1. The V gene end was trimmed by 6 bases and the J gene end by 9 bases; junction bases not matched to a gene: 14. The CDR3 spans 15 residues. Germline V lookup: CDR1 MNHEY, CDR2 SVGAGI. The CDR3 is CASSTRQGYFGEQFF. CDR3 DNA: TGTGCCAGCAGCACCAGACAGGGTTATTTTGGTGAGCAGTTCTTC.

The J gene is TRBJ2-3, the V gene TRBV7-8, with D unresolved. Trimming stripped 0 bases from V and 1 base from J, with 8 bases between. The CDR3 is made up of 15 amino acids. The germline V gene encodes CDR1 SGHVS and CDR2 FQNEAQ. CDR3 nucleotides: TGTGCCAGCAGCTTAGCCCGGTCCCGCACAGATACGCAGTATTTT. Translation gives CASSLARSRTDTQYF.

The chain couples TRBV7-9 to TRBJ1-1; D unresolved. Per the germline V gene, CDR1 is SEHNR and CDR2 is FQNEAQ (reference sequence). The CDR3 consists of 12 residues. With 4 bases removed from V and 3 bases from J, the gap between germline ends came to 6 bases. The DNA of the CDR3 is TGTGCCAGCAGCTCAACTTACACTGAAGCTTTCTTT. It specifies CASSSTYTEAFF. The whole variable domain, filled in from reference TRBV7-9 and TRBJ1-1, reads DTGVSQNPRHKITKRGQNVTFRCDPISEHNRLYWYRQTLGQGPEFLTYFQNEAQLEKSRLLSDRFSAERPKGSFSTLEIQRTEQGDSAMYLCASSSTYTEAFFGQGTRLTVV.

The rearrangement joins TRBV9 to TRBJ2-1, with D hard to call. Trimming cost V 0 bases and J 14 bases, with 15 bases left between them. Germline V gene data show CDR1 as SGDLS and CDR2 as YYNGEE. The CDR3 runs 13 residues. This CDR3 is CASSVAPEYSEFF. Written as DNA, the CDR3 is TGTGCCAGCAGCGTAGCCCCGGAGTATTCGGAGTTCTTC.

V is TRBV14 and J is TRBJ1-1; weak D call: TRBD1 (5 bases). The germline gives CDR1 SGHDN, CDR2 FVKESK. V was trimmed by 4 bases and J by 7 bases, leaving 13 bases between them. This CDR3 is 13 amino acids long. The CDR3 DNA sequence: TGTGCCAGCAGCCCTCAGGGTTTTGGTGAAGCTTTCTTT. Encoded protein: CASSPQGFGEAFF.

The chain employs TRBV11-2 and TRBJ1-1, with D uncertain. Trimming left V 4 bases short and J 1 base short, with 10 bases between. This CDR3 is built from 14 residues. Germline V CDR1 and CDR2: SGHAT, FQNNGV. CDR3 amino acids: CASSWPPGNTEAFF. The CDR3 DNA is TGTGCCAGCAGCTGGCCGCCAGGGAACACTGAAGCTTTCTTT.

In nucleotides, the CDR3 is TGTGCCAGCAGTTTACCCGACAGGGAACTGTACGAGCAGTACTTC. Translation: CASSLPDRELYEQYF. The chain carries TRBV28 and TRBJ2-7, with 7 bases matching TRBD1. V shed 2 bases and J 4 bases; nucleotides not matched to a gene: 8. Germline V gene lookup returns CDR1 MDHEN and CDR2 SYDVKM. CDR3 length: 15 amino acids.